This T cell receptor beta chain was recovered during a study of identical twins. TCRdb fed the 5' RACE reads into MiXCR, producing one record per CDR3 protein. The data show roughly 540,000 distinct CDR3 sequences, approximately 22% seen once. Study-level results: Fewer insertions marked abundant cord blood beta clonotypes; young adult naive trended weakly, memory not at all.

Germline assignment: CDR1 DFQATT and CDR2 SNEGSKA (reference sequence). The CDR3 has 13 amino acids. Trimming shortened V by 6 bases and J by 0 bases, and 11 bases separated the two germline ends. This clonotype was seen many times. Its antigen is as yet unknown. The sample was also linked to a second study, of T cells expressing NK-cell markers. That report adds: The sequencing cohort of eight donors included seven HCMV-seropositive individuals and one seronegative individual.

Sequenced sample: CD4+ T cells sorted from blood. The chain joins TRBV20-1 to TRBJ1-1; no definite D call. The receptor's source is a woman between 18 and 29 years old in good health. CDR3 nucleotides: TGCAGTGCCTCCCGGGCAGTGAACACTGAAGCTTTCTTT. This encodes CSASRAVNTEAFF.